This T cell receptor beta chain appears in the sequencing data of a study of Ad26.COV2.S vaccination and SARS-CoV-2 variants. The overall study: In the COV1001 trial, the donor was in the Ad26.COV2.S arm. Into the muscle, Ad26.COV2.S was dosed once or twice, 56 days apart. Study-wide points: The TCR breadth and depth analyses may have produced an underestimate of total T cell responses.

On this clone: No antigen is known for it.

Indicated treatment: some 19 received Ad26.COV2.S at low or high dose, single or two shots; 5 received placebo; per-sample allocation not given. Sampling happened 63 days after the first vaccine or placebo injection. The germline gives CDR1 SEHNR, CDR2 FQNEAQ (reference sequence). V lost 5 bases, J lost 1 base, and 5 bases stayed unmatched. The CDR3 is made up of 15 amino acids. Repertoires were generated with immunoSEQ multiplex PCR, while TCRdb's copy carries only in-frame clones and drops some. Of about 350,000 clones listed, about 85% were seen once; the top ten hold less than 4%. This sequence joins TRBV7-9 and TRBJ1-1, with 9 bases identical to TRBD1. The sequence was collected from a person between 18 and 65 years old who received the Ad26.COV2.S COVID-19 vaccine or a placebo. Sequences were derived from peripheral blood, sampled in a trial of Ad26.COV2.S vaccine versus placebo. CDR3 sequence reads: CASSPQGAQNTEAFF. DNA of the CDR3: TGTGCCAGCAGCCCACAGGGGGCCCAGAACACTGAAGCTTTCTTT.